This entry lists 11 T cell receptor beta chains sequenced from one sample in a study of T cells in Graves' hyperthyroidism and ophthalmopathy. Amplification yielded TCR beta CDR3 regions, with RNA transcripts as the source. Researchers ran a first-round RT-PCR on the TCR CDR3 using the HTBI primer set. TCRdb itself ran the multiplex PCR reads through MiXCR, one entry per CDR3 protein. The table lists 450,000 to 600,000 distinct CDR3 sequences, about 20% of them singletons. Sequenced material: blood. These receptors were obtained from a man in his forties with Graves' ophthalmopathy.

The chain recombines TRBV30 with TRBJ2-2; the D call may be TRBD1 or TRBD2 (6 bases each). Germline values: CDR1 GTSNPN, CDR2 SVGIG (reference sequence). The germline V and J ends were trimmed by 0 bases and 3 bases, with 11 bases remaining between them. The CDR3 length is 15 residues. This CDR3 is CAWSVERGDTGELFF. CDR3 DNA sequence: TGTGCCTGGAGTGTTGAGAGGGGGGACACCGGGGAGCTGTTTTTT.

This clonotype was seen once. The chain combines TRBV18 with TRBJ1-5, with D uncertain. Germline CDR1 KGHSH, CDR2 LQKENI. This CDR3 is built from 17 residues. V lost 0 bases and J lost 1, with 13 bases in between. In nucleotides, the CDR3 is TGTGCCAGCTCACCACCTACGAGGGTGTTGAGCAATCAGCCCCAGCATTTT. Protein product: CASSPPTRVLSNQPQHF. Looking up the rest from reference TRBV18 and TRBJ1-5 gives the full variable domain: NAGVMQNPRHLVRRRGQEARLRCSPMKGHSHVYWYRQLPEEGLKFMVYLQKENIIDESGMPKERFSAEFPKEGPSILRIQQVVRGDSAAYFCASSPPTRVLSNQPQHFGDGTRLSIL.

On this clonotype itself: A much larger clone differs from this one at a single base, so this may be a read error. For the CDR3, the DNA is TGTGCCGGCAGCCCAATTTGGGTGGCCACTGAAGCTTTCTTT. Protein: CAGSPIWVATEAFF. The V gene is TRBV27, the J gene TRBJ1-1, with D uncertain. Germline loops: CDR1 MNHEY, CDR2 SMNVEV (reference sequence). This CDR3 has 14 residues.

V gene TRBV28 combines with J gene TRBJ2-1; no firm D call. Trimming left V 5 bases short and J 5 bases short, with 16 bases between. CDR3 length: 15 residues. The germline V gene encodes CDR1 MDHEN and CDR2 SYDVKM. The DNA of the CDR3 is TGTGCCAGCAGTCTCCCCTTCGTGGCCCACAATGAGCAGTTCTTC. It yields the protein CASSLPFVAHNEQFF.

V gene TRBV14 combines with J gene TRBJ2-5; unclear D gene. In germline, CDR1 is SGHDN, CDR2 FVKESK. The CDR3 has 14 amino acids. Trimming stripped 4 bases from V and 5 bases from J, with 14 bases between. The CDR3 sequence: CASSLSVVRETQYF. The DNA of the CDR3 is TGTGCCAGCAGCCTCTCAGTGGTCAGGGAGACCCAGTACTTC. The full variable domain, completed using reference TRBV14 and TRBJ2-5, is EAGVTQFPSHSVIEKGQTVTLRCDPISGHDNLYWYRRVMGKEIKFLLHFVKESKQDESGMPNNRFLAERTGGTYSTLKVQPAELEDSGVYFCASSLSVVRETQYFGPGTRLLVL.

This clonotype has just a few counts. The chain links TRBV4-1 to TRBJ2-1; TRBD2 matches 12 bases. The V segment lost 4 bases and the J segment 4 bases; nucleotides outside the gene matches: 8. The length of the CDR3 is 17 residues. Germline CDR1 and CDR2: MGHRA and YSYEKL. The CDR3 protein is CASSLHSGTSGYNEQFF. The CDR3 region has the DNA TGCGCCAGCAGCCTCCATTCCGGGACTAGCGGGTACAATGAGCAGTTCTTC.

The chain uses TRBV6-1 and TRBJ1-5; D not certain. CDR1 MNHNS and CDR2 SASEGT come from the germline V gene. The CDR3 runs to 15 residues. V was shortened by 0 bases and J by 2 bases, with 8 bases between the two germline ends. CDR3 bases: TGTGCCAGCAGTGAAGCGAGTTGGCGCAATCAGCCCCAGCATTTT. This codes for CASSEASWRNQPQHF.

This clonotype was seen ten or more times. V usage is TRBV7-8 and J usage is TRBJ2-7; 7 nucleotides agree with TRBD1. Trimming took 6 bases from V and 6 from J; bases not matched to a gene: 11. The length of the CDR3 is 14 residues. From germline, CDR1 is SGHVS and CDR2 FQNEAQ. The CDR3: CASSQAGTAGEQYF. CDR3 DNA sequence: TGTGCCAGCAGTCAAGCCGGGACAGCTGGCGAGCAGTACTTC.

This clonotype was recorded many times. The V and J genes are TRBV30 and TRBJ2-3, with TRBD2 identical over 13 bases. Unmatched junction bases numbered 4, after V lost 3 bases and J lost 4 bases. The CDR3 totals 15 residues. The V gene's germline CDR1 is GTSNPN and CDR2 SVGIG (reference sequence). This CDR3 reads CAWRTSGRRADTQYF. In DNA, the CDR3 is TGTGCCTGGAGGACTAGCGGGAGGCGGGCAGATACGCAGTATTTT. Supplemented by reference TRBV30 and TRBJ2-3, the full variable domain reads SQTIHQWPATLVQPVGSPLSLECTVEGTSNPNLYWYRQAAGRGLQLLFYSVGIGQISSEVPQNLSASRPQDRQFILSSKKLLLSDSGFYLCAWRTSGRRADTQYFGPGTRLTVL.

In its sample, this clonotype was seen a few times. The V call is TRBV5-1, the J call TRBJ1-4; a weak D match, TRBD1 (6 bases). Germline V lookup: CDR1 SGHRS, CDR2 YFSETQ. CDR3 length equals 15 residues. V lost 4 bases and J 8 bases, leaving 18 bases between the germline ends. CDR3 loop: CASSLDRPDREKLFF. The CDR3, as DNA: TGCGCCAGCAGCCTCGACAGGCCAGATCGGGAAAAACTGTTTTTT.

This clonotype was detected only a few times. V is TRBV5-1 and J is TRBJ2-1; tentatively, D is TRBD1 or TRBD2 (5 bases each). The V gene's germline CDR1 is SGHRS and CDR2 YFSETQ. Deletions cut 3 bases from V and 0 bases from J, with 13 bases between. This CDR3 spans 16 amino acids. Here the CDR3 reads CASSSEGQSSYNEQFF. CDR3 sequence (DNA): TGCGCCAGCAGCTCTGAGGGGCAGAGCTCCTACAATGAGCAGTTCTTC.